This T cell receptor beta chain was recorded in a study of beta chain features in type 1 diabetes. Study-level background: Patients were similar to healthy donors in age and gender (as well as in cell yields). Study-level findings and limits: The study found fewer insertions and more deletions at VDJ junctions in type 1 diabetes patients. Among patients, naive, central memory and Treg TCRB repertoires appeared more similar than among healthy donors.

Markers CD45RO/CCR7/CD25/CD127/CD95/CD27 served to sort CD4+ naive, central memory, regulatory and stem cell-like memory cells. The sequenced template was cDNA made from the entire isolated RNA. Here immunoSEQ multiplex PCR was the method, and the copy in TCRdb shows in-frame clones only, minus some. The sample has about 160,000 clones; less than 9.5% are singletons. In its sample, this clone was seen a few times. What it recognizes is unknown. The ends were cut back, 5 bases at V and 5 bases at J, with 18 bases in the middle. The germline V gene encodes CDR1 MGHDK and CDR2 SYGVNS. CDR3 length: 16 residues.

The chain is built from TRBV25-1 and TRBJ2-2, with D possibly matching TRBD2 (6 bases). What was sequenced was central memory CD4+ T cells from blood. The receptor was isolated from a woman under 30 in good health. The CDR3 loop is CASSPHRDSRTGELFF. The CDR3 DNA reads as TGTGCCAGCAGTCCTCACCGGGACTCTAGGACCGGGGAGCTGTTTTTT.